A selection of T cell receptor beta chains follows, all from one sample in a study of stem cell transplantation in POMP-related autoinflammatory disease. Sequencing was performed with immunoSEQ multiplex PCR; in TCRdb, only in-frame clones are kept and a portion is missing. Of thousands of clones listed, over 80% were seen once; the top ten hold about 4.2%. Input material: a CXCR5-defined cell subset from PBMCs. The receptor set was obtained from a human donor in good health. Each CDR3 is given with its conserved first and last residue. Each record gives: J gene, D gene, clone size, V gene, CDR3 protein, CDR3 DNA. The D gene is left open where the match is weak. Only some rows state a clone size, as once, few, many or a class for expanded clones.

TRBJ2-7 | NA | once | TRBV6-5 | CASSYSGIRGLIEQYF | TGTGCCAGCAGTTACTCCGGGATCAGGGGCTTAATCGAGCAGTACTTC
TRBJ1-2 | TRBD1 | NA | TRBV5-1 | CASAYGQARYGYTF | TGCGCCAGCGCCTATGGACAGGCCCGCTATGGCTACACCTTC
TRBJ2-3 | TRBD2 | NA | TRBV7-6 | CASSLVRGAGDTQYF | TGTGCCAGCAGCTTAGTGCGGGGGGCGGGGGATACGCAGTATTTT
TRBJ1-6 | NA | NA | TRBV6-5 | CASCRRENSPLHF | TGTGCCAGCTGCCGCAGAGAGAATTCACCCCTCCACTTT
TRBJ2-1 | NA | NA | TRBV7-2 | CASSAGLTGNEQFF | TGTGCCAGCAGCGCGGGTCTTACCGGCAATGAGCAGTTCTTC
TRBJ2-7 | NA | NA | TRBV19 | CASSPVGRGNGYEQYF | TGTGCCAGTAGTCCAGTGGGGAGGGGGAATGGATACGAGCAGTACTTC
TRBJ1-1 | NA | NA | TRBV20-1 | CSASKGEWAFF | TGCAGTGCTAGTAAAGGGGAGTGGGCTTTCTTT
TRBJ1-1 | NA | NA | TRBV6-5 | CASSYSVGGPSTEAFF | TGTGCCAGCAGTTACTCGGTGGGGGGGCCTTCCACTGAAGCTTTCTTT
TRBJ1-1 | NA | NA | TRBV7-3 | CASSARGTMNTEAFF | TGTGCCAGCAGCGCCCGGGGTACCATGAACACTGAAGCTTTCTTT
TRBJ2-3 | TRBD2 | NA | TRBV4-1 | CASSLTIGTSGGSMRDTQYF | TGCGCCAGCAGCCTCACGATCGGGACTAGCGGGGGGTCCATGCGGGATACGCAGTATTTT
TRBJ1-3 | NA | NA | TRBV4-1 | CASSQTRGNTIYF | TGCGCCAGCAGCCAGACCAGGGGAAACACCATATATTTT
TRBJ1-6 | NA | NA | TRBV5-1 | CASSFRGDSPLHF | TGCGCCAGCAGCTTCAGGGGTGATTCACCCCTCCACTTT
TRBJ2-5 | NA | NA | TRBV2 | CASSGRTVGVETQYF | TGTGCCAGCAGTGGGCGAACCGTGGGGGTAGAGACCCAGTACTTC
TRBJ2-2 | NA | few | TRBV2 | CASSGSEAGELFF | TGTGCCAGCAGTGGATCCGAGGCCGGGGAGCTGTTTTTT
TRBJ2-7 | NA | NA | TRBV11-3 | CASSPGGAGAYEQYF | TGTGCCAGCAGCCCAGGGGGAGCGGGGGCCTACGAGCAGTACTTC
TRBJ2-5 | NA | NA | TRBV18 | CASSPPSGKETQYF | TGTGCCAGCTCACCCCCGTCTGGAAAAGAGACCCAGTACTTC
TRBJ1-5 | NA | few | TRBV19 | CASSIAPTAGNQPQHF | TGTGCCAGTAGTATCGCCCCCACCGCAGGCAATCAGCCCCAGCATTTT
TRBJ2-7 | NA | NA | TRBV19 | CASSIAGGLYEQYF | TGTGCCAGTAGTATAGCGGGGGGCCTCTACGAGCAGTACTTC
TRBJ2-3 | NA | few | TRBV4-3 | CASSQDWLGPDTQYF | TGCGCCAGCAGCCAAGATTGGCTAGGCCCAGATACGCAGTATTTT
TRBJ2-2 | NA | NA | TRBV19 | CASNTQQGTGELFF | TGTGCCAGTAACACCCAACAGGGCACCGGGGAGCTGTTTTTT
TRBJ2-5 | NA | NA | TRBV2 | CASQGLVQETQYF | TGTGCCAGCCAGGGACTCGTCCAAGAGACCCAGTACTTC
TRBJ2-7 | TRBD1 | NA | TRBV7-9 | CASSPDRSSYEQYF | TGTGCCAGCAGCCCGGACAGGAGCTCCTACGAGCAGTACTTC
TRBJ2-7 | TRBD1 | NA | TRBV6-5 | CASSYPDRGSEQYF | TGTGCCAGCAGTTACCCGGACAGGGGGTCTGAGCAGTACTTC
TRBJ2-1 | NA | NA | TRBV14 | CASSRGYNEQFF | TGTGCCAGCTCCAGGGGATACAATGAGCAGTTCTTC
TRBJ2-5 | NA | NA | TRBV19 | CASSPRERKAQYF | TGTGCCAGTAGTCCCCGGGAGCGGAAGGCCCAGTACTTC
TRBJ1-4 | NA | NA | TRBV30 | CAGRVGSEKLFF | TGTGCCGGGAGGGTCGGGTCTGAAAAACTGTTTTTT
TRBJ1-2 | TRBD1 | NA | TRBV27 | CASSRGQGAARRYTF | TGTGCCAGCAGCCGCGGACAGGGGGCGGCAAGGCGCTACACCTTC
TRBJ2-3 | NA | NA | TRBV5-4 | CASSLEWGRSTDTQYF | TGTGCCAGCAGCTTGGAGTGGGGACGGTCGACAGATACGCAGTATTTT
TRBJ1-1 | NA | NA | TRBV5-1 | CASSQNTEAFF | TGCGCCAGCAGCCAGAACACTGAAGCTTTCTTT
TRBJ2-2 | TRBD2 | once | TRBV5-4 | CASSLVAGGSTGELFF | TGTGCCAGCAGCTTGGTAGCGGGGGGGAGCACCGGGGAGCTGTTTTTT
TRBJ1-3 | NA | NA | TRBV7-2 | CASSPGTGNTIYF | TGTGCCAGCAGCCCCGGTACCGGAAACACCATATATTTT
TRBJ2-2 | TRBD1 | NA | TRBV27 | CASSLSDRGLGFAGELFF | TGTGCCAGCAGTTTATCTGACAGGGGGTTAGGTTTTGCCGGGGAGCTGTTTTTT
TRBJ2-5 | TRBD2 | NA | TRBV10-1 | CASTYLAGGYQETQYF | TGCGCCAGCACATACCTAGCGGGGGGGTACCAAGAGACCCAGTACTTC
TRBJ1-3 | TRBD1 | NA | TRBV5-5 | CASSSGTASGNTIYF | TGTGCCAGCAGCTCCGGGACAGCCTCTGGAAACACCATATATTTT
TRBJ2-7 | NA | NA | TRBV18 | CASSATLGGSYEQYF | TGTGCCAGCTCGGCGACCCTGGGCGGCTCCTACGAGCAGTACTTC
TRBJ2-1 | TRBD2 | NA | TRBV4-1 | CASSQAGTSRDKGQFF | TGCGCCAGCAGCCAAGCTGGGACTAGTCGGGACAAGGGGCAGTTCTTC
TRBJ1-3 | NA | NA | TRBV30 | CAWNGRINSGNTIYF | TGTGCCTGGAACGGCCGTATTAACTCTGGAAACACCATATATTTT
TRBJ2-1 | NA | NA | TRBV15 | CATSRKDRLQSEQFF | TGTGCCACCAGCAGAAAAGACAGGCTACAGAGTGAGCAGTTCTTC
TRBJ1-1 | TRBD1 | NA | TRBV9 | CASSPTQGAEAFF | TGTGCCAGCAGCCCGACCCAGGGGGCTGAAGCTTTCTTT